The 4 T cell receptor beta chains below were found in one sample sequenced in a study of blood T cell repertoires in COVID-19. This table comes from immunoSEQ multiplex PCR, and its TCRdb copy is limited to in-frame clones, with some not included. The sample lists about 200,000 clones, more than 80% occurring once. Material: PBMCs or T cells enriched from blood (not recorded which). Every receptor here comes from a woman aged 18-30 years who had recovered from COVID-19.

V usage is TRBV11-2 and J usage is TRBJ1-1; 8 bases align to TRBD1. The CDR3 totals 14 residues. Germline values: CDR1 SGHAT, CDR2 FQNNGV. V shed 5 bases, J shed 1 base, and the junction held 3 bases outside the gene matches. The chain's CDR3 is CASSQDRANTEAFF. In DNA, the CDR3 is TGTGCCAGCAGCCAGGACAGGGCGAACACTGAAGCTTTCTTT.

The chain is built from TRBV24-1 and TRBJ2-7; no firm D call. Trimming took 9 bases from V and 0 from J, leaving 20 bases between them. Germline loops: CDR1 KGHDR, CDR2 SFDVKD. The CDR3 contains 16 residues. CDR3 in DNA: TGTGCCACCGGCCAGGCTCTATTGATCGCCTCCTACGAGCAGTACTTC. Translation gives CATGQALLIASYEQYF.

The V call is TRBV7-9, the J call TRBJ1-6, with 9 bases lining up with TRBD1. The length of the CDR3 is 14 residues. From germline, CDR1 is SEHNR and CDR2 FQNEAQ (reference sequence). The V and J ends lost 3 bases and 7 bases, in that order; junction bases with no gene match: 1. CDR3 loop: CASSFGTGNSPLHF. The CDR3 DNA reads TGTGCCAGCAGCTTCGGGACAGGGAATTCACCCCTCCACTTT. The whole variable domain, remainder taken from reference TRBV7-9 and TRBJ1-6, is DTGVSQNPRHKITKRGQNVTFRCDPISEHNRLYWYRQTLGQGPEFLTYFQNEAQLEKSRLLSDRFSAERPKGSFSTLEIQRTEQGDSAMYLCASSFGTGNSPLHFGNGTRLTVT.

The count of this clone is one. This chain links TRBV30 with TRBJ1-1; 12 bases map to TRBD1. CDR3 length: 13 residues. The germline V gene has CDR1 GTSNPN and CDR2 SVGIG (reference sequence). V was clipped by 1 base and J by 8 bases; unmatched bases: 2. CDR3: CAWSEGQGAEAFF. The CDR3 nucleotides are TGTGCCTGGAGTGAGGGACAGGGGGCGGAAGCTTTCTTT.